A selection of T cell receptor beta chains follows, all from one sample in a study of blood T cell repertoires in COVID-19. The repertoire was sequenced with immunoSEQ multiplex PCR; TCRdb's copy has only in-frame clones and lacks some. The top ten hold just over 2.5% of the sample, which has about 230,000 clones, less than 85% seen once. The sample was peripheral blood. These TCRs come from a woman aged 70-85 years with active or convalescent COVID-19. Both conserved end residues are part of each CDR3. D genes are given only for firm matches. Clone size is not always given. Where it is, it says once, few, many or a class for expanded clones.

TRBV4-2,TRBJ1-6,-,15,once,CASSQDTILDSPLHF,TGTGCCAGCAGCCAAGATACTATACTCGATTCACCCCTCCACTTT
TRBV5-1,TRBJ2-6,TRBD1,16,-,CASSLTGDSGANVLTF,TGCGCCAGCAGCCTTACAGGGGACTCTGGGGCCAACGTCCTGACTTTC
TRBV2,TRBJ2-3,-,14,once,CASSRQVRTDTQYF,TGTGCCAGCAGCCGACAGGTCCGCACAGATACGCAGTATTTT
TRBV11-2,TRBJ1-1,-,13,-,CASSFGRNTEAFF,TGTGCCAGCAGCTTTGGGCGGAACACTGAAGCTTTCTTT
TRBV2,TRBJ2-5,-,12,-,CASSIIEETQYF,TGTGCCAGCAGTATTATCGAAGAGACCCAGTACTTC
TRBV4-3,TRBJ1-3,-,14,-,CASSQAGSGNTIYF,TGCGCCAGCAGCCAAGCAGGGTCTGGAAACACCATATATTTT
TRBV13,TRBJ2-7,TRBD2,15,-,CASSSGLAGGYEQYF,TGTGCCAGCAGCTCAGGACTAGCGGGAGGCTACGAGCAGTACTTC
TRBV6-2/TRBV6-3,TRBJ1-1,-,13,few,CASSTTGNTEAFF,TGTGCCAGCAGTACCACAGGGAACACTGAAGCTTTCTTT
TRBV6-4,TRBJ2-3,TRBD1,17,-,CASSLSGDGTGTDTQYF,TGTGCCAGCAGCCTAAGTGGGGATGGGACAGGCACAGATACGCAGTATTTT
TRBV19,TRBJ2-3,TRBD1,17,-,CASSMDDRVVGTDTQYF,TGTGCCAGTAGTATGGACGACAGGGTAGTGGGCACAGATACGCAGTATTTT
TRBV7-2,TRBJ1-6,-,15,-,CASSFSGHANSPLHF,TGTGCCAGCAGCTTCTCAGGGCATGCAAATTCACCCCTCCACTTT
TRBV30,TRBJ2-3,TRBD2,16,-,CAWEFELAGSTDTQYF,TGTGCCTGGGAGTTTGAGCTAGCGGGGAGCACAGATACGCAGTATTTT
TRBV11-2,TRBJ1-1,-,13,-,CASSFGAVNEAFF,TGTGCCAGCAGCTTTGGGGCAGTTAATGAAGCTTTCTTT
TRBV18,TRBJ1-1,TRBD1,14,-,CASSPRDRATEAFF,TGTGCCAGCTCACCTCGGGACAGAGCCACTGAAGCTTTCTTT
TRBV7-9,TRBJ2-1,-,18,-,CASSLPRLGPTPGGEQFF,TGTGCCAGCAGCTTACCTAGACTCGGCCCAACTCCTGGCGGTGAGCAGTTCTTC
TRBV7-9,TRBJ1-5,-,14,-,CASSPWDTNQPQHF,TGTGCCAGCAGCCCCTGGGACACCAATCAGCCCCAGCATTTT